This record covers a single TCR beta chain. Its target is unknown. The data are from a study of cytomegalovirus exposure and HLA in healthy donors. Some clones are missing from TCRdb's copy, which holds only in-frame ones; the method was immunoSEQ multiplex PCR. The sample consists of more than 95,000 clones, about 87% of them appearing once. This CDR3 is 14 amino acids long. Trimming removed 7 bases at V and 4 bases at J, with 15 bases between. Per germline, CDR1 LNHDA and CDR2 SQIVND (reference sequence). General study points: According to the study, 150 to 200 TCR beta chains were cytomegalovirus-associated. Specificity of a few CMV-associated chains for CMV antigens was verified in vitro.

This rearrangement joins TRBV19 to TRBJ2-3; D possibly corresponds to TRBD1 (8 bases). The sequence was obtained from a woman under 30 in good health and CMV-seronegative. Sequences were obtained from PBMCs. The CDR3 loop reads CASNRGGTADTQYF. The DNA for the CDR3 is TGTGCCAGTAACAGGGGGGGTACGGCAGATACGCAGTATTTT.